What follows are 12 T cell receptor beta chains derived from one specimen sequenced in a study of cytomegalovirus exposure and HLA in healthy donors (dated by TCRdb to 2017 to 2019). The library came from the immunoSEQ multiplex PCR assay. Here the immuneACCESS table is served through TCRdb, limited to in-frame sequences with V and J called. Missing clones are a known gap in these copies; in checked studies unresolved V genes cover under half, and the rest lacks a known reason. This sample comprises under 50,000 clones, nearly 95% of them detected only once. The top ten clonotypes cover roughly 7.1% of the sample. Sequenced material: PBMCs. The receptors originated from a woman between 18 and 29 years old in good health and CMV-seropositive.

CDR3: CASSFGQGGREKLFF. CDR3 DNA: TGTGCCAGCAGCTTCGGACAGGGAGGGAGGGAAAAACTGTTTTTT. The chain couples TRBV5-4 to TRBJ1-4; TRBD1 matches at 8 bases. Trimming removed 2 bases from V and 8 bases from J; junction bases left unmatched: 8. The CDR3 extends over 15 amino acids. Germline CDR1 is SGHNT and CDR2 is YYREEE (reference sequence). The variable domain in full, with the rest retrieved from reference TRBV5-4 and TRBJ1-4, is ETGVTQSPTHLIKTRGQQVTLRCSSQSGHNTVSWYQQALGQGPQFIFQYYREEENGRGNFPPRFSGLQFPNYSSELNVNALELDDSALYLCASSFGQGGREKLFFGSGTQLSVL.

This clone was seen just once. The chain has TRBV14 and TRBJ2-2; TRBD1 agrees at 7 bases. V lost 7 bases, J lost 4 bases, and 6 bases stayed unmatched. CDR1 SGHDN and CDR2 FVKESK come from the germline V gene. The length of the CDR3 is 14 residues. CDR3 DNA: TGTGCCAGCAAAGCGGCAGGGGGCACCGGGGAGCTGTTTTTT. Protein: CASKAAGGTGELFF.

This sequence joins TRBV7-2 and TRBJ2-3, with 11 bases matching TRBD2. The germline V gene encodes CDR1 SGHTA and CDR2 FQGNSA. This CDR3 is built from 16 residues. V dropped 3 bases and J dropped 3; count of bases not matched to a gene: 5. CDR3 DNA sequence: TGTGCCAGCAGCTTTTACCGACTAGCGGGGACAGATACGCAGTATTTT. It is translated as CASSFYRLAGTDTQYF.

The chain recombines TRBV5-5 with TRBJ2-1; 9 bases agree with TRBD2. Per germline, CDR1 SGHKS and CDR2 YYEKEE (reference sequence). The CDR3 is made up of 15 amino acids. V trimming: 1 base; J trimming: 6 bases; junction bases outside the gene matches: 5. The CDR3 sequence: CASSLWSSGINEQFF. The CDR3, as DNA: TGTGCCAGCAGCTTGTGGTCTAGCGGGATCAATGAGCAGTTCTTC.

J is TRBJ2-7 and V is TRBV7-2; 15 bases fit TRBD2. V dropped 2 bases and J dropped 0; count of bases not matched to a gene: 5. Germline CDR1 and CDR2: SGHTA and FQGNSA. This CDR3 spans 18 amino acids. CDR3 amino acids: CASSLRTSGRASSYEQYF. Written as DNA, the CDR3 is TGTGCCAGCAGCTTACGGACTAGCGGGAGGGCGAGCTCCTACGAGCAGTACTTC.

The chain carries TRBV18 and TRBJ2-1; TRBD2 matches at 14 bases. The CDR3 contains 15 residues. Trimming took 3 bases from V and 10 from J; bases not matched to a gene: 5. The germline CDR1 and CDR2 sequences are KGHSH and LQKENI. In DNA form, the CDR3 reads TGTGCCAGCTCACCGGGGACTAGCGGGGGCCGGGAGCAGTTCTTC. Its protein product is CASSPGTSGGREQFF. The full variable domain, rest sourced from reference TRBV18 and TRBJ2-1, is NAGVMQNPRHLVRRRGQEARLRCSPMKGHSHVYWYRQLPEEGLKFMVYLQKENIIDESGMPKERFSAEFPKEGPSILRIQQVVRGDSAAYFCASSPGTSGGREQFFGPGTRLTVL.

The chain employs TRBV15 and TRBJ2-7; 9 bases match TRBD1. Trimming at V came to 3 bases and at J to 4 bases, leaving 4 bases not matched to a gene. CDR3 length equals 14 residues. Germline assignment: CDR1 LNHNV and CDR2 YYDKDF (reference sequence). The CDR3 is CATSRDRGFYEQYF. The CDR3 coding sequence is TGTGCCACCAGCAGGGACAGGGGTTTTTACGAGCAGTACTTC.

This chain joins TRBV5-1 and TRBJ1-2; TRBD1 aligns across 10 bases. Germline CDR1 SGHRS, CDR2 YFSETQ. The length of the CDR3 is 17 residues. Trimming took 4 bases from V and 1 from J; bases not matched to a gene: 10. In DNA, the CDR3 is TGCGCCAGCAGCGCTGGACAGGGGGGTAATATTAACTATGGCTACACCTTC. Amino acid sequence: CASSAGQGGNINYGYTF.

The rearrangement joins TRBV11-2 to TRBJ2-4; 10 bases map to TRBD2. J was trimmed by 8 bases and V by 3 bases; bases with no gene match: 16. The CDR3 totals 18 residues. The germline gives CDR1 SGHAT, CDR2 FQNNGV. The CDR3 nucleotides read TGTGCCAGCAGCTTGGGTCGAGCGGGAGGGATTTCACGAGACATTCAGTACTTC. Protein sequence: CASSLGRAGGISRDIQYF.

The rearrangement uses TRBV11-2 and TRBJ2-5; D possibly corresponds to TRBD2 (6 bases). V was shortened by 0 bases and J by 4 bases, with 12 bases between the two germline ends. The CDR3 covers 15 residues. CDR1 and CDR2 from the germline V gene are SGHAT and FQNNGV. CDR3 amino acids: CASSLEWRGLETQYF. The CDR3, as DNA: TGTGCCAGCAGCTTAGAATGGCGGGGTTTAGAGACCCAGTACTTC.

The chain is built from TRBV1 and TRBJ2-1; TRBD2 is taken as the D call from the table, unchecked against the DNA. TRBV1 is a pseudogene. This CDR3 is built from 15 residues. For the CDR3, the DNA is TGCACCAGCAGCCGCGGGAGCCCGCCGCGCGGTGAGCAGTTCTTC. Protein sequence: CTSSRGSPPRGEQFF.

This rearrangement joins TRBV28 to TRBJ2-5; 7 positions agree with TRBD1. The CDR3 loop spans 17 amino acids. J gave up 0 bases and V 2 bases, and 9 bases lay outside the gene matches. CDR1 and CDR2 from the germline V gene are MDHEN and SYDVKM. In DNA form, the CDR3 reads TGTGCCAGCAGTTTAACTTGGGTACAGGGGAACCAAGAGACCCAGTACTTC. Protein: CASSLTWVQGNQETQYF.